This is a list of T cell receptor beta chains from one sample in a study of cytomegalovirus exposure and HLA in healthy donors. Assay: immunoSEQ multiplex PCR; the TCRdb copy retains only in-frame clones and omits some. The data hold about 200,000 clones, with 65% to 90% observed a single time. The specimen sequenced was PBMCs. Receptors were obtained from a woman in her twenties or thirties in good health and CMV-seronegative. The CDR3 runs from the conserved cysteine through the conserved F or W. D genes are given only for firm matches. Rows give clone size only sometimes, using once, few, many, or a class for an expanded clone.

j_call | d_call | clone_size | v_call | cdr3_aa | cdr3_nt
TRBJ2-1 | TRBD2 | - | TRBV29-1 | CSVLPGLASDEQFF | TGCAGCGTCCTACCGGGACTAGCGTCGGATGAGCAGTTCTTC
TRBJ2-7 | - | - | TRBV4-1 | CASSHSVSSYEQYF | TGCGCCAGCAGCCATAGCGTTTCCTCCTACGAGCAGTACTTC
TRBJ2-5 | - | - | TRBV7-9 | CASSLALALPETQYF | TGTGCCAGCAGCTTAGCGCTAGCTCTACCGGAGACCCAGTACTTC
TRBJ2-2 | - | - | TRBV19 | CASSQTMNGELFF | TGTGCCAGTAGTCAGACTATGAACGGGGAGCTGTTTTTT
TRBJ2-7 | TRBD1 | - | TRBV2 | CASRDRVNRRGQYF | TGTGCCAGCCGAGACAGGGTTAATCGAAGGGGGCAGTACTTC
TRBJ2-7 | TRBD1 | - | TRBV19 | CASSSTAGTASYEQYF | TGTGCCAGTAGTTCGACAGCCGGGACAGCCTCCTACGAGCAGTACTTC
TRBJ2-2 | TRBD1 | - | TRBV2 | CASSEQGAGELFF | TGTGCCAGCAGCGAACAGGGGGCCGGGGAGCTGTTTTTT
TRBJ2-3 | - | once | TRBV5-1 | CASSLEGVVRVDTQYF | TGCGCCAGCAGCTTGGAGGGAGTGGTTAGGGTAGATACGCAGTATTTT
TRBJ1-1 | - | few | TRBV5-6 | CASSQNTEAFF | TGTGCCAGCAGCCAGAACACTGAAGCTTTCTTT
TRBJ2-2 | - | - | TRBV7-2 | CASSLARGRGGTGELFF | TGTGCCAGCAGCTTAGCGCGGGGAAGGGGGGGGACCGGGGAGCTGTTTTTT